This TCR beta chain was sequenced during a study of T cells after yellow fever vaccination. TCRdb recomputed calls from the 5' RACE reads with MiXCR, one row per CDR3 protein. The table has 95,000 to 150,000 distinct CDR3 sequences, under 9% seen once. A remark on this clonotype: What it recognizes is unknown.

Overall study results and limits: The study re-detected most primary-vaccination clones after the booster (roughly 95% CD4, approximately 87% CD8).

The CDR3 runs 18 residues. Germline V CDR1 and CDR2: MNHEY, SMNVEV (reference sequence). V lost 0 bases to trimming and J lost 0 bases, with 16 bases between them. The source is a man aged 18 to 29 who received the YFV17D yellow fever vaccine. Source: CD8+ T cells sorted from PBMCs, taken on the day of the yellow fever booster vaccination. This chain uses TRBV27 with TRBJ2-3; D ambiguous. The CDR3 nucleotides are TGTGCCAGCAGTTTATCGGCATGGTCGGACCCTAGCACAGATACGCAGTATTTT. This encodes CASSLSAWSDPSTDTQYF.